The TCR beta chain under discussion was sequenced for a study of CD8 T cells in ankylosing spondylitis. General study points: Seemingly distinctive of ankylosing spondylitis blood was a TCR beta motif formed by eight highly homologous variants. Clones tied to disease were said to be significantly enriched in matched ankylosing spondylitis synovial fluid.

With respect to this clonotype: Its antigen remains unknown.

It was by quantitative 5'-RACE with molecular barcodes that TCR beta libraries were made. MiXCR, applied by TCRdb to the 5' RACE reads, yields one record per CDR3 protein. Seen here are a few hundred thousand distinct CDR3 sequences, around 21% observed once, and the top ten hold under 4%. CDR3 length equals 13 residues. With 5 bases removed from V and 3 bases from J, the gap between germline ends came to 14 bases. From germline, CDR1 is DFQATT and CDR2 SNEGSKA (reference sequence). The specimen sequenced was blood, either unsorted or a sorted T cell fraction (not recorded which). The receptor was isolated from a female donor with ankylosing spondylitis or in good health (not recorded which). J is TRBJ2-7 and V is TRBV20-1, with D tentatively TRBD1 (6 bases). In nucleotides, the CDR3 is TGCAGTGCTCCCGGGGACACGAACTACGAGCAGTACTTC. Amino acids: CSAPGDTNYEQYF.